These T cell receptor beta chains were read from a single sample in a study of cytomegalovirus exposure and HLA in healthy donors. Repertoires were generated with immunoSEQ multiplex PCR, while TCRdb's copy carries only in-frame clones and drops some. Listed are 200,000 to 250,000 clones; about 1.1% falls within the top ten. The sample taken for sequencing was PBMCs. The origin of the receptors is a girl under 10 years old in good health and CMV-seropositive. Each CDR3 is given with its conserved first and last residue. The D gene is left open where the match is weak.

v_gene: TRBV28; d_gene: NA; j_gene: TRBJ1-1; CDR3aa: CASSTNTEAFF; CDR3nt: TGTGCCAGCAGTACTAACACTGAAGCTTTCTTT
v_gene: TRBV2; d_gene: TRBD1; j_gene: TRBJ2-3; CDR3aa: CASSGDRGLTDTQYF; CDR3nt: TGTGCCAGCAGCGGGGACAGGGGACTCACAGATACGCAGTATTTT
v_gene: TRBV5-6; d_gene: NA; j_gene: TRBJ2-7; CDR3aa: CASSLGVGGQYF; CDR3nt: TGTGCCAGCAGCTTAGGTGTCGGAGGGCAGTACTTC
v_gene: TRBV27; d_gene: TRBD2; j_gene: TRBJ2-7; CDR3aa: CASRRRTGLANEQYF; CDR3nt: TGTGCCAGCAGGCGGAGGACGGGACTAGCCAACGAGCAGTACTTC
v_gene: TRBV28; d_gene: TRBD2; j_gene: TRBJ2-7; CDR3aa: CAIKLAGGVEQYF; CDR3nt: TGTGCCATCAAACTAGCGGGAGGGGTCGAGCAGTACTTC
v_gene: TRBV6-6; d_gene: NA; j_gene: TRBJ2-1; CDR3aa: CASSPTLPSGSEQFF; CDR3nt: TGTGCCAGCAGCCCGACCCTCCCATCAGGAAGCGAGCAGTTCTTC
v_gene: TRBV7-2; d_gene: TRBD2; j_gene: TRBJ2-1; CDR3aa: CASSTYASGSFNEQFF; CDR3nt: TGTGCCAGCAGCACCTACGCTAGCGGGAGTTTCAATGAGCAGTTCTTC
v_gene: TRBV6-6; d_gene: NA; j_gene: TRBJ2-7; CDR3aa: CASRTTGTYEQYF; CDR3nt: TGTGCCAGCAGAACTACAGGGACCTACGAGCAGTACTTC
v_gene: TRBV5-1; d_gene: NA; j_gene: TRBJ1-1; CDR3aa: CASSLAQGTTEAFF; CDR3nt: TGCGCCAGCAGCTTGGCTCAGGGTACCACTGAAGCTTTCTTT
v_gene: TRBV5-6; d_gene: TRBD2; j_gene: TRBJ2-2; CDR3aa: CASSPGLAENTGELFF; CDR3nt: TGTGCCAGCAGCCCAGGACTAGCGGAGAACACCGGGGAGCTGTTTTTT
v_gene: TRBV13; d_gene: TRBD2; j_gene: TRBJ2-1; CDR3aa: CASSTTSGRAREQFF; CDR3nt: TGTGCCAGCAGCACGACTAGCGGGAGGGCCCGGGAGCAGTTCTTC
v_gene: TRBV4-2; d_gene: NA; j_gene: TRBJ2-1; CDR3aa: CASSQEQALSSYNEQFF; CDR3nt: TGTGCCAGCAGCCAGGAACAGGCGTTGAGCTCCTACAATGAGCAGTTCTTC
v_gene: TRBV7-9; d_gene: NA; j_gene: TRBJ2-3; CDR3aa: CASSDQGDTQYF; CDR3nt: TGTGCCAGCAGCGACCAGGGGGATACGCAGTATTTT
v_gene: TRBV28; d_gene: NA; j_gene: TRBJ1-1; CDR3aa: CASSSYPIGSGTEAFF; CDR3nt: TGTGCCAGCAGTTCTTACCCGATTGGTTCGGGTACTGAAGCTTTCTTT
v_gene: TRBV7-2; d_gene: TRBD2; j_gene: TRBJ2-7; CDR3aa: CASSFGTSGEQYF; CDR3nt: TGTGCCAGCAGCTTTGGGACTAGCGGGGAGCAGTACTTC
v_gene: TRBV11-2; d_gene: TRBD1; j_gene: TRBJ1-4; CDR3aa: CASSSGRGLSWDEKLFF; CDR3nt: TGTGCCAGCAGCTCAGGCAGGGGGTTGTCCTGGGATGAAAAACTGTTTTTT
v_gene: TRBV7-9; d_gene: NA; j_gene: TRBJ2-5; CDR3aa: CASSPKETQYF; CDR3nt: TGTGCCAGCAGTCCTAAAGAGACCCAGTACTTC
v_gene: TRBV11-2; d_gene: NA; j_gene: TRBJ1-2; CDR3aa: CASSLVGTGINYGYTF; CDR3nt: TGTGCCAGCAGCTTAGTCGGAACAGGGATAAACTATGGCTACACCTTC
v_gene: TRBV21-1; d_gene: NA; j_gene: TRBJ1-2; CDR3aa: CASSKAVPGTNYGYTF; CDR3nt: TGTGCCAGCAGCAAAGCCGTCCCAGGAACCAACTATGGCTACACCTTC
v_gene: TRBV15; d_gene: NA; j_gene: TRBJ2-1; CDR3aa: CATSRGPGLEPKNEQFF; CDR3nt: TGTGCCACCAGCAGAGGTCCCGGCCTAGAACCCAAAAATGAGCAGTTCTTC
v_gene: TRBV4-1; d_gene: TRBD2; j_gene: TRBJ2-7; CDR3aa: CASSPPSGGIYEQYF; CDR3nt: TGCGCCAGCAGCCCTCCCTCCGGGGGGATCTACGAGCAGTACTTC
v_gene: TRBV27; d_gene: TRBD2; j_gene: TRBJ2-7; CDR3aa: CATRRAGGGYEQYF; CDR3nt: TGTGCCACCCGAAGGGCGGGAGGAGGGTACGAGCAGTACTTC
v_gene: TRBV29-1; d_gene: TRBD1; j_gene: TRBJ1-1; CDR3aa: CSVHNRGGTEAFF; CDR3nt: TGCAGCGTCCACAACAGGGGGGGGACTGAAGCTTTCTTT
v_gene: TRBV5-1; d_gene: NA; j_gene: TRBJ2-3; CDR3aa: CASSLGAGPDTQYF; CDR3nt: TGCGCCAGCAGCTTGGGAGCGGGCCCAGATACGCAGTATTTT
v_gene: TRBV10-3; d_gene: NA; j_gene: TRBJ2-3; CDR3aa: CAISASEAPSTDTQYF; CDR3nt: TGTGCCATCAGTGCCTCGGAGGCCCCTAGCACAGATACGCAGTATTTT
v_gene: TRBV7-2; d_gene: NA; j_gene: TRBJ2-1; CDR3aa: CASSFSGTVNNEQFF; CDR3nt: TGTGCCAGCAGCTTCTCGGGGACTGTCAACAATGAGCAGTTCTTC
v_gene: TRBV27; d_gene: TRBD2; j_gene: TRBJ2-7; CDR3aa: CASRRTSGTEQYF; CDR3nt: TGTGCCAGCAGAAGGACTAGCGGGACGGAGCAGTACTTC
v_gene: TRBV28; d_gene: NA; j_gene: TRBJ2-5; CDR3aa: CASSDSGQETQYF; CDR3nt: TGTGCCAGCAGTGATAGCGGACAAGAGACCCAGTACTTC
v_gene: TRBV10-1; d_gene: NA; j_gene: TRBJ2-1; CDR3aa: CASSPFLSGSYNEQFF; CDR3nt: TGCGCCAGCAGTCCCTTTTTGAGCGGTTCATACAATGAGCAGTTCTTC
v_gene: TRBV6-5; d_gene: NA; j_gene: TRBJ1-1; CDR3aa: CASSYRQGNTEAFF; CDR3nt: TGTGCCAGCAGTTACCGACAAGGAAACACTGAAGCTTTCTTT
v_gene: TRBV5-6; d_gene: NA; j_gene: TRBJ2-2; CDR3aa: CASSLVATGELFF; CDR3nt: TGTGCCAGCAGCTTGGTAGCAACCGGGGAGCTGTTTTTT
v_gene: TRBV27; d_gene: TRBD1; j_gene: TRBJ1-6; CDR3aa: CASSWAAGTGTSPLHF; CDR3nt: TGTGCCAGCAGCTGGGCAGCCGGGACAGGGACTTCACCCCTCCACTTT
v_gene: TRBV29-1; d_gene: NA; j_gene: TRBJ2-3; CDR3aa: CSGGVGVDTQYF; CDR3nt: TGCAGCGGGGGGGTGGGTGTGGATACGCAGTATTTT
v_gene: TRBV11-2; d_gene: NA; j_gene: TRBJ2-3; CDR3aa: CASSLDLGVNTQYF; CDR3nt: TGTGCCAGCAGCTTAGATCTAGGGGTTAATACGCAGTATTTT
v_gene: TRBV7-9; d_gene: TRBD1; j_gene: TRBJ1-5; CDR3aa: CASSPGQGVNQPQHF; CDR3nt: TGTGCCAGCAGCCCAGGACAGGGGGTCAATCAGCCCCAGCATTTT
v_gene: TRBV6-1; d_gene: TRBD1; j_gene: TRBJ2-1; CDR3aa: CASSTTGTGGNEQFF; CDR3nt: TGTGCCAGCAGTACAACCGGGACAGGGGGCAATGAGCAGTTCTTC
v_gene: TRBV5-1; d_gene: NA; j_gene: TRBJ1-4; CDR3aa: CASSKRTETEKLFF; CDR3nt: TGCGCCAGCAGTAAGCGGACAGAGACGGAAAAACTGTTTTTT
v_gene: TRBV5-1; d_gene: NA; j_gene: TRBJ2-1; CDR3aa: CASSGVRAGNEQFF; CDR3nt: TGCGCCAGCAGCGGCGTCAGGGCAGGGAATGAGCAGTTCTTC
v_gene: TRBV19; d_gene: TRBD1; j_gene: TRBJ1-2; CDR3aa: CASRGQGYNGYTF; CDR3nt: TGTGCCAGTAGGGGACAGGGGTATAATGGCTACACCTTC
v_gene: TRBV5-4; d_gene: TRBD2; j_gene: TRBJ2-2; CDR3aa: CASSALAGGGTGELFF; CDR3nt: TGTGCCAGCAGCGCACTAGCGGGAGGGGGGACCGGGGAGCTGTTTTTT
v_gene: TRBV30; d_gene: TRBD2; j_gene: TRBJ2-1; CDR3aa: CAWNRLADSNEQFF; CDR3nt: TGTGCCTGGAACCGACTAGCGGACTCCAATGAGCAGTTCTTC
v_gene: TRBV11-2; d_gene: NA; j_gene: TRBJ2-7; CDR3aa: CASSQGLGDTYEQYF; CDR3nt: TGTGCCAGCAGCCAGGGGTTGGGGGACACCTACGAGCAGTACTTC
v_gene: TRBV7-9; d_gene: TRBD1; j_gene: TRBJ2-7; CDR3aa: CASSQRGQGDYEQYF; CDR3nt: TGTGCCAGCAGCCAACGAGGACAGGGTGACTACGAGCAGTACTTC
v_gene: TRBV5-1; d_gene: NA; j_gene: TRBJ2-7; CDR3aa: CASKGELSYEQYF; CDR3nt: TGCGCCAGCAAGGGGGAACTTTCCTACGAGCAGTACTTC
v_gene: TRBV7-9; d_gene: NA; j_gene: TRBJ1-2; CDR3aa: CASSKTVVYGYTF; CDR3nt: TGTGCCAGCAGCAAGACAGTCGTATATGGCTACACCTTC
v_gene: TRBV29-1; d_gene: NA; j_gene: TRBJ1-2; CDR3aa: CSVDKVGGRGYTF; CDR3nt: TGCAGCGTTGATAAAGTCGGGGGTCGAGGCTACACCTTC
v_gene: TRBV28; d_gene: NA; j_gene: TRBJ1-1; CDR3aa: CASSSTSNTEAFF; CDR3nt: TGTGCCAGCAGTTCCACATCGAACACTGAAGCTTTCTTT
v_gene: TRBV23-1; d_gene: TRBD1; j_gene: TRBJ2-6; CDR3aa: CASIPGTEPSGANVLTF; CDR3nt: TGCGCCAGCATACCGGGGACAGAACCCTCTGGGGCCAACGTCCTGACTTTC
v_gene: TRBV30; d_gene: TRBD1; j_gene: TRBJ1-2; CDR3aa: CATDRAGFNYGYTF; CDR3nt: TGTGCCACGGACAGGGCAGGGTTTAACTATGGCTACACCTTC
v_gene: TRBV5-1; d_gene: TRBD2; j_gene: TRBJ2-3; CDR3aa: CASSFTSGKVDTQYF; CDR3nt: TGCGCCAGCAGCTTCACTAGCGGGAAGGTAGATACGCAGTATTTT
v_gene: TRBV6-6; d_gene: NA; j_gene: TRBJ2-2; CDR3aa: CASSATRIDTGELFF; CDR3nt: TGTGCCAGCAGCGCGACTAGGATAGACACCGGGGAGCTGTTTTTT
v_gene: TRBV2; d_gene: TRBD2; j_gene: TRBJ2-1; CDR3aa: CARNSAGGRTYNEQFF; CDR3nt: TGTGCCAGGAATTCAGCGGGAGGACGGACCTACAATGAGCAGTTCTTC
v_gene: TRBV7-2; d_gene: TRBD1; j_gene: TRBJ2-7; CDR3aa: CASSAYRGSYEQYF; CDR3nt: TGTGCCAGCAGCGCCTACAGGGGCTCCTACGAGCAGTACTTC